This T cell receptor (beta chain) is from a study of cytomegalovirus exposure and HLA in healthy donors (dated by TCRdb to about 2017). Study-level background: According to a later analysis, the roughly 130 validation repertoires were produced on the same platform as the roughly 600 repertoires of the first cohort. The aim of the study was to test whether cataloging public T cell receptors could identify signatures of past pathogen exposure. In addition to the first cohort of around 670 subjects, a separate validation cohort of approximately 120 different subjects was used. The study combined high-throughput TCR immunosequencing, statistical association of individual TCRs with disease status, and machine learning to predict cytomegalovirus infection status.

In this sample, this clone turned up once. Its antigen specificity is not known. No base-level quality is on record; no much larger clone is a single base apart. Cut back by 2 bases and 0 bases, the V and J ends lie 5 bases apart. From the germline V gene (reference sequence), CDR1 is SGHNT and CDR2 is YYREEE. The CDR3 contains 14 residues, cysteine and phenylalanine counted. The entry retains the CDR3 DNA only, 42 bases that are in frame from base 1. The donors belonged to the validation cohort of around 110 subjects, which was separate from the roughly 700-subject first cohort. The library relied on the immunoSEQ multiplex PCR assay. The original methods were these. A statistical classification framework was built for diagnosing cytomegalovirus status from the catalog of TCR beta chain sequences. TCRdb took this table from immuneACCESS and kept in-frame rearrangements with V and J called. Such tables lack part of the clones; where checked against another copy, unresolved V genes explain under half of the gap, and the rest is unexplained. The V and J calls and clone size are taken from that table; D and trimming were inferred from the DNA. The sample table shows fewer than 130,000 clones, and roughly 90% are seen once. More than 1.4% of the sample comes from the top ten.

What the work shows at the level of the full study, not this receptor alone: Most TCR sequences were seen in very few donors, while some public TCRs were found in many individuals. In vitro tests confirmed that three of the cytomegalovirus-associated TCR beta chains recognize cytomegalovirus antigens. A later analysis found that TCRs clustered in the first cohort also tended to co-occur in the 95 to 150 validation repertoires, with 94% of cluster scores above 0. The authors suggested that the approach could potentially be generalized to other disease states and immunological phenotypes. The classifier was reported to diagnose cytomegalovirus status with high specificity and sensitivity in both the original cohort and the validation cohort. The study listed 150 to 200 TCR beta chains as associated with cytomegalovirus. A later analysis lacked HLA typing for the validation cohort, so it scored co-occurrence in that cohort across all 120 or so repertoires.

Sequenced: PBMCs. The chain joins TRBV5-4 to TRBJ1-4; confidence is insufficient to name the D gene. This receptor was taken from a woman in her 30s in good health and CMV-seropositive. Read as DNA, the sequence is TGTGCCAGCAGCTTTAAAACAACTAATGAAAAACTGTTTTTT. Its amino acids are CASSFKTTNEKLFF.